The next 31 T cell receptor beta chains were all read from a single sample in a study of regulatory T cells in long-lasting Graves disease. Time point described: newly diagnosed GD, antithyroid drugs for less than 3 months. After RNA was extracted from PBMCs, the TCR library was made from it. TCR beta libraries were built with iRepertoire HTBI primers and Arm-PCR of CDR3 regions. TCRdb re-analysed the multiplex PCR reads in MiXCR, keeping a single row per CDR3 protein. The sample contains around 360,000 distinct CDR3 sequences, around 15% of which appear only once. The data were also submitted as part of a second study, on T cells in Graves' hyperthyroidism and ophthalmopathy.

The source material was peripheral blood mononuclear cells (PBMCs), sampled at new diagnosis, from a patient treated with antithyroid drugs. The receptors shown here come from a woman between 18 and 29 years old with Graves disease.

This clonotype appeared a few times. The V and J genes are TRBV18 and TRBJ2-5; D possibly uses TRBD1 or TRBD2 (5 bases each). Germline V gene lookup returns CDR1 KGHSH and CDR2 LQKENI. V was shortened by 0 bases and J by 4 bases, with 15 bases between the two germline ends. CDR3 size: 16 residues. CDR3 in amino acids: CASSPPGLRGGETQYF. The CDR3 nucleotides are TGTGCCAGCTCACCACCAGGGCTGAGGGGTGGAGAGACCCAGTACTTC. The entire variable domain, with the rest obtained from reference TRBV18 and TRBJ2-5, is as follows: NAGVMQNPRHLVRRRGQEARLRCSPMKGHSHVYWYRQLPEEGLKFMVYLQKENIIDESGMPKERFSAEFPKEGPSILRIQQVVRGDSAAYFCASSPPGLRGGETQYFGPGTRLLVL.

This clonotype was found many times. The rearrangement joins TRBV6-1 to TRBJ1-1; D not resolved. Germline CDR1 reads MNHNS; CDR2 reads SASEGT. This CDR3 is built from 14 residues. The V end lost 2 bases, the J end lost 0 bases, and 7 bases lay between the germline ends. CDR3 DNA: TGTGCCAGCAGTGAAAATCACTTGAACACTGAAGCTTTCTTT. It translates to CASSENHLNTEAFF.

This clonotype showed up many times. The gene calls are TRBV30 and TRBJ2-5; 10 nucleotides align to TRBD1. CDR1 is GTSNPN, CDR2 SVGIG, per germline (reference sequence). J was trimmed by 5 bases and V by 3 bases; bases with no gene match: 18. CDR3 size: 18 residues. The CDR3 DNA sequence: TGTGCCTGGAGCGGAGGGGACAGGGGAGGCTTTGTAGAGGAGACCCAGTACTTC. This translates into CAWSGGDRGGFVEETQYF.

Ten or more counts support this clonotype. The V call is TRBV2, the J call TRBJ1-1; weak D call: TRBD1 (5 bases). Germline lookup yields CDR1 SNHLY and CDR2 FYNNEI. V dropped 1 base and J dropped 3 bases, with 9 bases sitting between them. This CDR3 region has 14 residues. The CDR3 region has the DNA TGTGCCAGCAGTGAAGGAACAGGATACACTGAAGCTTTCTTT. Translation: CASSEGTGYTEAFF.

This clonotype has more than one count but fewer than ten. This chain joins TRBV29-1 and TRBJ2-5, with 12 bases aligning to TRBD2. The V and J ends lost 1 base and 1 base, in that order; junction bases with no gene match: 4. The CDR3 has 16 residues. The germline gives CDR1 SQVTM, CDR2 ANQGSEA. The CDR3 is CSVEGTSGAAQETQYF. The CDR3 nucleotides read TGCAGCGTTGAAGGGACTAGCGGGGCTGCCCAAGAGACCCAGTACTTC.

The rearrangement uses TRBV29-1 and TRBJ2-2; no definite D call. The CDR3 runs to 12 residues. The V and J ends lost 7 bases and 6 bases respectively, with 12 bases between them. The V gene's germline CDR1 is SQVTM and CDR2 ANQGSEA. CDR3 sequence (DNA): TGCAGCGCACAGATTGGGGCCGGGGAGCTGTTTTTT. It translates to CSAQIGAGELFF.

In this sample, this clonotype turned up many times. J is TRBJ2-7 and V is TRBV4-1; D might be TRBD1 (6 bases). The CDR3 extends over 15 amino acids. The ends were cut back, 2 bases at V and 4 bases at J, with 15 bases in the middle. CDR1 MGHRA and CDR2 YSYEKL come from the germline V gene. In nucleotides, the CDR3 is TGCGCCAGCAGCCAACTACCGGGACACCAATACGAGCAGTACTTC. Protein sequence: CASSQLPGHQYEQYF.

This clonotype was counted ten times or more. This chain uses TRBV7-3 with TRBJ2-7, with D unresolved. V shed 2 bases and J shed 5 bases, with 25 bases lying between them. The CDR3 length is 18 residues. The germline V gene has CDR1 SGHTA and CDR2 FQGTGA. CDR3 in amino acids: CASSLDLFVGSFSHEQYF. The DNA for the CDR3 is TGTGCCAGCAGCTTAGATTTATTCGTGGGCTCTTTTTCCCACGAGCAGTACTTC. Full variable domain (remainder filled in from reference TRBV7-3 and TRBJ2-7): GAGVSQTPSNKVTEKGKYVELRCDPISGHTALYWYRQSLGQGPEFLIYFQGTGAADDSGLPNDRFFAVRPEGSVSTLKIQRTERGDSAVYLCASSLDLFVGSFSHEQYFGPGTRLTVT.

In its sample, this clonotype was seen a few times. The gene calls are TRBV12-3 or TRBV12-4 and TRBJ2-4, with a possible D match to TRBD2 (6 bases). V lost 7 bases to trimming and J lost 7 bases, with 11 bases between them. The CDR3 is 12 residues long. The chain's CDR3 is CASTGGSNIQYF. CDR3 DNA sequence: TGTGCCAGCACCGGAGGGTCGAACATTCAGTACTTC.

Concerning this clonotype itself: A much bigger clone sits one base away, suggesting this may be a read error. The conserved phenylalanine or tryptophan normally closing the CDR3 is absent here, so this likely arose from a read error. The chain uses TRBV5-1 and TRBJ1-1, with TRBD1 as a possible D gene (5 bases). The CDR3 runs 13 residues. V lost 7 bases and J lost 3, with 13 bases in between. The germline CDR1 and CDR2 sequences are SGHRS and YFSETQ. CDR3 amino acids: CASSMRDYTEAFL. The CDR3 DNA reads as TGCGCCAGCTCCATGCGGGACTACACTGAAGCTTTCCTT.

The V call is TRBV6-2 or TRBV6-3, the J call TRBJ2-1, with 9 bases identical to TRBD2. CDR3 length: 17 amino acids. Losses at the gene ends were 5 bases for V and 2 bases for J; bases not matched to a gene: 10. The germline V gene has CDR1 MNHEY and CDR2 SVGEGT. The CDR3 DNA follows: TGTGCCAGCAGTGAACCTAGGGCGGGAGGGCCCTACAATGAGCAGTTCTTC. This translates into CASSEPRAGGPYNEQFF.

Many counts were recorded for this clonotype. The chain couples TRBV5-1 to TRBJ1-1; no definite D call. This CDR3 has 15 amino acids. Germline CDR1 SGHRS, CDR2 YFSETQ. V was trimmed by 4 bases and J by 0 bases, leaving 13 bases between them. The CDR3 nucleotides are TGCGCCAGCAGCACGGGAGTTACTATGAACACTGAAGCTTTCTTT. It encodes CASSTGVTMNTEAFF.

This clonotype was counted at least ten times. The gene calls are TRBV30 and TRBJ2-7; 7 nucleotides line up with TRBD2. With 6 bases clipped from V and 3 bases from J, the junction kept 5 bases outside the gene matches. CDR3 length equals 12 residues. Germline assignment: CDR1 GTSNPN and CDR2 SVGIG (reference sequence). In DNA, the CDR3 is TGTGCCTGCCATGGGGGGGGCTACGAGCAGTACTTC. As protein: CACHGGGYEQYF.

In its sample, this clonotype was seen a few times. J is TRBJ2-1 and V is TRBV5-1; 11 bases match TRBD2. Looked up from germline, CDR1 is SGHRS and CDR2 is YFSETQ. V lost 5 bases, J lost 3 bases, and 7 bases stayed unmatched. The CDR3 has 16 residues. CDR3 DNA sequence: TGCGCCAGCAGAGCCGGGACTAGCGGATTCTACAATGAGCAGTTCTTC. Its translation: CASRAGTSGFYNEQFF.

The chain's CDR3 is CASSENEPGRVTEAFF. CDR3 in DNA: TGTGCCAGCAGTGAAAATGAGCCAGGGAGGGTCACTGAAGCTTTCTTT. The chain uses TRBV25-1 and TRBJ1-1; weak D call: TRBD1 (5 bases). The CDR3 has 16 residues. CDR1 is MGHDK and CDR2 is SYGVNS in the germline V gene. Trimming took off 2 bases at V and 4 bases at J, with 17 bases between the two ends.

This clonotype showed up many times. The chain carries TRBV2 and TRBJ1-1; weak D call: TRBD1 (6 bases). Germline V gene lookup returns CDR1 SNHLY and CDR2 FYNNEI. The germline V and J ends were trimmed by 5 bases and 3 bases, with 19 bases remaining between them. The CDR3 is 16 amino acids. The CDR3 nucleotides are TGTGCCAGCAGTACACCCCCTTACAGGGAGGACACTGAAGCTTTCTTT. Its protein is CASSTPPYREDTEAFF.

The V call is TRBV27, the J call TRBJ2-1; possibly TRBD1 for D (6 bases). CDR1 is MNHEY and CDR2 is SMNVEV in the germline V gene (reference sequence). The CDR3 has 13 residues. V dropped 10 bases and J dropped 3 bases, with 13 bases sitting between them. In nucleotides, the CDR3 is TGTGCCACCAAGAACAGGGACTACAATGAGCAGTTCTTC. This translates into CATKNRDYNEQFF.

This clonotype was seen many times. This rearrangement joins TRBV10-1 to TRBJ1-1, with unresolved D. CDR1 is WNHNN and CDR2 is SYGVQD in the germline V gene (reference sequence). The CDR3 covers 12 residues. Between the trimmed V and J ends, which lost 3 bases and 4 bases, there was a span of 6 bases. The DNA for the CDR3 is TGCGCCAGCAGTGAATTTGGCACTGAAGCTTTCTTT. Protein: CASSEFGTEAFF.

The chain is built from TRBV7-8 and TRBJ2-7; TRBD2 agrees at 7 bases. V shed 3 bases, J shed 3 bases, and the junction held 14 bases outside the gene matches. The CDR3 runs 17 residues. The germline CDR1 and CDR2 sequences are SGHVS and FQNEAQ. The CDR3, as DNA: TGTGCCAGCAGCTTCCCATCAGGCCCCCGCGGGAGCTACGAGCAGTACTTC. The encoded protein is CASSFPSGPRGSYEQYF.

V gene TRBV6-1 combines with J gene TRBJ2-7, with D perhaps matching TRBD1 (6 bases). Looked up from germline, CDR1 is MNHNS and CDR2 is SASEGT. The V and J ends lost 3 bases and 4 bases respectively, with 10 bases between them. The CDR3 runs 13 residues. CDR3 nucleotides: TGTGCCAGCAGTGAGTACAGGGCATACGAGCAGTACTTC. Amino acids: CASSEYRAYEQYF.

This clonotype was counted at least ten times. The V call is TRBV6-2 or TRBV6-3, the J call TRBJ2-5; 9 bases are shared with TRBD2. J gave up 4 bases and V 4 bases, and 7 bases lay outside the gene matches. Germline V CDR1 and CDR2: MNHEY, SVGEGT. This CDR3 is 15 amino acids long. CDR3 DNA sequence: TGTGCCAGCAGTTGGCCCGCGGGGGGGCGAGAGACCCAGTACTTC. Residues: CASSWPAGGRETQYF.

This clonotype was counted a few times. The rearrangement links TRBV9 to TRBJ2-5; 8 positions match TRBD2. V lost 0 bases and J lost 4; bases outside the gene matches: 5. This CDR3 is 15 amino acids long. The germline CDR1 and CDR2 sequences are SGDLS and YYNGEE. In nucleotides, the CDR3 is TGTGCCAGCAGCGTAGGGTCGGGAGGGGGAGAGACCCAGTACTTC. Encoded protein: CASSVGSGGGETQYF.

The CDR3, as DNA: TGTGCCAGCAGCTTAGCGCACGGGGGCGGGTACGAGCAGTACTTC. It encodes CASSLAHGGGYEQYF. The rearrangement joins TRBV7-6 to TRBJ2-7; the D call may be TRBD1 or TRBD2 (6 bases each). This CDR3 contains 15 residues. Germline CDR1 SGHVS, CDR2 FNYEAQ. V dropped 0 bases and J dropped 4 bases, with 13 bases sitting between them.

This clonotype was counted many times. CDR3 protein: CASSYSTTGYGYTF. In nucleotides, the CDR3 is TGTGCCAGCAGTTACTCTACGACAGGGTATGGCTACACCTTC. V is TRBV6-2 or TRBV6-3 and J is TRBJ1-2, with TRBD1 matching over 7 bases. The CDR3 runs 14 residues. With V trimmed by 0 bases and J by 5 bases, 3 bases remained unmatched. Germline V gene sequence: CDR1 MNHEY, CDR2 SVGEGT.

In this sample, this clonotype turned up many times. The junction departs from germline at one end; a sequencing error may be responsible. The gene calls are TRBV7-9 and TRBJ2-7; D might be TRBD1 (5 bases). CDR3 length: 11 residues. Germline loops: CDR1 SEHNR, CDR2 FQNEAQ (reference sequence). In DNA, the CDR3 is TGTGCCAGCAGCTTAGAAGCAGGGTTGGAATTC. This translates into CASSLEAGLEF.

This clonotype was detected ten times or more. CDR3 region: CASSESMGRDTQYF. The CDR3, as DNA: TGCGCCAGCAGTGAGTCGATGGGGAGAGATACGCAGTATTTT. The chain recombines TRBV10-1 with TRBJ2-3; perhaps TRBD2 as D (5 bases). The ends were cut back, 0 bases at V and 5 bases at J, with 9 bases in the middle. This CDR3 is 14 amino acids long. The germline CDR1 and CDR2 sequences are WNHNN and SYGVQD (reference sequence).

This clonotype came up many times. The rearrangement links TRBV15 to TRBJ2-3; D not resolved. Germline-derived CDR1 and CDR2 are LNHNV and YYDKDF (reference sequence). Trimming took 4 bases from V and 5 from J, leaving 4 bases between them. The CDR3 length is 11 residues. CDR3 nucleotides: TGTGCCACCAGCATGGAAGATACGCAGTATTTT. Protein: CATSMEDTQYF. Looking up the rest from reference TRBV15 and TRBJ2-3 gives the full variable domain: DAMVIQNPRYQVTQFGKPVTLSCSQTLNHNVMYWYQQKSSQAPKLLFHYYDKDFNNEADTPDNFQSRRPNTSFCFLDIRSPGLGDTAMYLCATSMEDTQYFGPGTRLTVL.

The chain recombines TRBV20-1 with TRBJ2-1, with TRBD2 matching over 7 bases. Germline-derived CDR1 and CDR2 are DFQATT and SNEGSKA (reference sequence). The CDR3 runs 15 residues. The trim removed 5 bases at V and 9 bases at J, leaving 16 bases unmatched. DNA of the CDR3: TGCAGTGCTGGCTCGGGAGCGGGGCGGAATGTTGAGCAGTTCTTC. Its translation: CSAGSGAGRNVEQFF.

This clonotype was seen many times. The genes are TRBV4-2 and TRBJ1-1; no reliable D call. Trimming removed 1 base from V and 5 bases from J, with 8 bases in between. The CDR3 is made up of 13 amino acids. Germline CDR1 is LGHNA and CDR2 is YNFKEQ. In DNA, the CDR3 is TGTGCCAGCAGCCAAGCCGGCCGGACTGAAGCTTTCTTT. Translating gives CASSQAGRTEAFF.

This clonotype was seen many times. V and J are TRBV20-1 and TRBJ2-5, with 9 bases lining up with TRBD2. CDR3 length: 14 amino acids. After removal of 2 bases from V and 5 bases from J, the junction contained 6 bases not matched to a gene. Germline V gives CDR1 DFQATT, CDR2 SNEGSKA (reference sequence). The CDR3 nucleotides are TGCAGTGCTAGAAAAGCGGGGGGTGTTGAGACCCAGTACTTC. Its protein product is CSARKAGGVETQYF.

This clonotype was recorded many times. The rearrangement links TRBV11-2 to TRBJ1-2; no clear D gene. Trimming left V 5 bases short and J 8 bases short, with 12 bases between. The CDR3 has 12 amino acids. CDR1 and CDR2 from the germline V gene are SGHAT and FQNNGV. The chain's CDR3 is CASSREGRGYTF. As DNA, the CDR3 is TGTGCCAGCAGCCGAGAGGGTCGCGGCTACACCTTC.